The 9 T cell receptor beta chains in this list originate from one sample, sequenced in a study of blood T cell repertoires in COVID-19. TCRdb keeps only in-frame clones here, not all; method: immunoSEQ multiplex PCR. The sample shows 50,000 to 75,000 clones, 75% to 80% of them seen only once. The sample comprised peripheral blood. The receptors stem from a woman of 80 years or more with acute or convalescent COVID-19.

The chain couples TRBV28 to TRBJ2-7, with 8 positions matching TRBD2. Germline V gives CDR1 MDHEN, CDR2 SYDVKM. V shed 8 bases, J shed 0 bases, and the junction held 9 bases outside the gene matches. The CDR3 contains 15 residues. This CDR3 reads CASPSSSGGSYEQYF. The DNA of the CDR3 is TGTGCCAGCCCCTCGTCCAGCGGGGGCTCCTACGAGCAGTACTTC.

There are a few counts of this clone. The V call is TRBV7-9, the J call TRBJ2-7; tentative D call: TRBD1 (6 bases). The V gene lost 2 bases and the J gene lost 5 bases, with 13 bases spanning the gap. Germline-derived CDR1 and CDR2 are SEHNR and FQNEAQ (reference sequence). The CDR3 spans 14 residues. CDR3 sequence reads: CASSLQGLGDEQYF. CDR3 DNA sequence: TGTGCCAGCAGCTTACAGGGGCTAGGGGACGAGCAGTACTTC.

J is TRBJ2-2 and V is TRBV4-3; 9 bases agree with TRBD1. The V and J ends lost 3 bases and 3 bases, in that order; junction bases with no gene match: 5. There are 16 residues in the CDR3. Germline V CDR1 and CDR2: LGHNA, YSLEER. The CDR3 DNA follows: TGCGCCAGCAGCCACATCTGGACAGGGGACACCGGGGAGCTGTTTTTT. This gives the protein CASSHIWTGDTGELFF.

This chain joins TRBV27 and TRBJ2-1, with 7 bases that match TRBD2. The trim removed 5 bases at V and 8 bases at J, leaving 9 bases unmatched. The CDR3 consists of 14 residues. The germline V gene has CDR1 MNHEY and CDR2 SMNVEV (reference sequence). The DNA for the CDR3 is TGTGCCAGCAGTCCTACGGGACTAACTTATGAGCAGTTCTTC. As protein: CASSPTGLTYEQFF.

The V gene is TRBV27, the J gene TRBJ2-5; 12 nucleotides agree with TRBD2. The CDR3 spans 19 residues. CDR1 MNHEY and CDR2 SMNVEV come from the germline V gene (reference sequence). Germline trimming cut 4 bases from V and 4 bases from J; bases unmatched to any gene: 16. CDR3 region: CASSSTSGRSHKELETQYF. As DNA, the CDR3 is TGTGCCAGCAGTTCGACTAGCGGGAGAAGTCATAAGGAACTAGAGACCCAGTACTTC.

The rearrangement links TRBV9 to TRBJ2-2; D is unclear. Trimming took 4 bases from V and 0 from J, leaving 10 bases between them. Germline loops: CDR1 SGDLS, CDR2 YYNGEE. CDR3 length: 15 residues. The CDR3 DNA reads TGTGCCAGCAGCTTCTCTTCCTCGAACACCGGGGAGCTGTTTTTT. Protein sequence: CASSFSSSNTGELFF.

This clone was seen once. This rearrangement joins TRBV9 to TRBJ2-1; 10 nucleotides agree with TRBD2. After removal of 4 bases from V and 2 bases from J, the junction contained 6 bases not matched to a gene. The CDR3 runs to 16 residues. Germline values: CDR1 SGDLS, CDR2 YYNGEE. CDR3 region: CASSTLAGGTYNEQFF. CDR3 nucleotides: TGTGCCAGCAGCACCTTAGCGGGAGGCACCTACAATGAGCAGTTCTTC.

The gene calls are TRBV6-6 and TRBJ1-5, with 7 bases that match TRBD1. This CDR3 has 15 amino acids. V lost 6 bases to trimming and J lost 1 base; unmatched junction nucleotides: 6. Germline-derived CDR1 and CDR2 are MNHNY and SVGAGI (reference sequence). CDR3 bases: TGTGCCAGCAGGGGGTTACAGGGGAGCAATCAGCCCCAGCATTTT. This codes for CASRGLQGSNQPQHF.

The chain recombines TRBV5-1 with TRBJ2-3; 8 bases are a match to TRBD2. The V and J ends lost 6 bases and 4 bases, in that order; junction bases with no gene match: 4. Looked up from germline, CDR1 is SGHRS and CDR2 is YFSETQ. This CDR3 is 13 amino acids long. The DNA for the CDR3 is TGCGCCAGCACCGGGGGGGAGGCAGATACGCAGTATTTT. It specifies CASTGGEADTQYF.